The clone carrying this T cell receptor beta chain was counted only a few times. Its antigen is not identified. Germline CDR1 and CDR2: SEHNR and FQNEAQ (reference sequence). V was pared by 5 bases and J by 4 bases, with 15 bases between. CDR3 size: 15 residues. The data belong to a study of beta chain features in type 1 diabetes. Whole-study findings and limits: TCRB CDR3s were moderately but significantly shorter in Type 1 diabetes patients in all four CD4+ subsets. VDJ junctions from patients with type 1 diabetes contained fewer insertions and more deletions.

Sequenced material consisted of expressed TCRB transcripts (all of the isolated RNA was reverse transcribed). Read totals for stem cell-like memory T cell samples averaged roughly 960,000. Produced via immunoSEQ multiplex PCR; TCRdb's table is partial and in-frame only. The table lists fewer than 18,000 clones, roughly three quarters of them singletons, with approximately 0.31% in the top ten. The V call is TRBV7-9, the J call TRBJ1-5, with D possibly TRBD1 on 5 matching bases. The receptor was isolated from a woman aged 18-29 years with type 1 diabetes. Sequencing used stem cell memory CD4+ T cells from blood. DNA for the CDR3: TGTGCCAGCAGCCCGGGGGGACGGGATAATCAGCCCCAGCATTTT. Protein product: CASSPGGRDNQPQHF.